This T cell receptor (beta chain) was sequenced during a study of T-cell memory formation after mild COVID-19 (dated by TCRdb to about 2021). For the wider study: TCR sequence clusters from the two donors were found to be largely donor specific. Longitudinal TCRalpha and TCRbeta repertoire sequencing tracked T-cell clones expanding and contracting after mild COVID-19 in a couple of donors. Two young, previously healthy adult volunteers made up the cohort, one male and one female.

As to this clonotype: What antigen it recognizes has not been identified. The record has no base qualities; no much larger clone is one base away.

Here is what the overall study found, with its caveats: Only two mild cases were covered in the study, and larger cohorts including severe cases with pre-infection samples were considered necessary. Some responding clones were detected in pre-infection memory, suggesting pre-existing cross-reactive memory T cells joined the SARS-CoV-2 response. Whether the second-wave clones peaking on day 37 were SARS-CoV-2 specific was not confirmed. Contracting CD4+ clones appeared mostly in the CM and EM memory subsets, whereas CD8+ clones were enriched in EMRA. Balanced CD4/CD8 phenotypes were observed for clones contracting from day 15 to 85, whereas a bias towards CD4+ was observed for a second wave of clones expanding from day 15 to 37.

Here V drops 9 bases and J drops 8 bases, and the junction holds 15 bases not matched to any gene. The CDR3 covers 14 residues, taking in both the cysteine and the phenylalanine. Of the read, only the CDR3 DNA is kept; its 42 bases are in frame from base 1. The germline V gene (reference sequence) yields LNHDA for CDR1 and SQIVND for CDR2. PBMCs were isolated by Ficoll-Paque density gradient centrifugation. Sequencer: Illumina NovaSeq 6000. Using 5'RACE with constant-segment primers, TCRalpha and TCRbeta cDNA libraries were constructed, with sample barcodes and unique molecular identifiers added in the process. Trizol reagent was used to extract RNA from every sample. The libraries were amplified in two PCR steps, and the second step added a second sample barcode and Illumina TruSeq adapters. The libraries were sequenced on an Illumina NovaSeq using 2 x 150 bp paired-end reads. In the paper's pipeline: Reads were demultiplexed and collapsed into UMI-guided consensus sequences with migec v1.2.7. Using mixcr v2.1.11, UMI consensuses were aligned to TRA and TRB V and J templates and then assembled into clonotypes. Expanded or contracted clonotypes were those called significant by both edgeR and NoisET, with noise models trained on biological replicates. For edgeR calls, the cutoffs were a false discovery rate-adjusted p below 0.01 and a log2 fold-change threshold of 1. PCA with hierarchical clustering of max-normalized trajectories of the 1000 most abundant clonotypes was used as exploratory dynamics analysis. Separately sequenced CD4+ and CD8+ repertoires were used to assign a CD4 or CD8 phenotype to each responding clone. TCRdb took the public reads, trimmed them with fastp at Q25, ran MiXCR for clone calling and kept in-frame beta chains. CDR3 protein duplicates are merged, each entry listing the most common genes and DNA. The V and J calls were not made by the authors but by TCRdb's processing. This sample has around 530,000 distinct CDR3 sequences in its table, and roughly 20% of those were observed once. The ten biggest clones cover 7% to 9% of the sample.

The sequence joins TRBV19 to TRBJ1-2, and 7 bases in between align with TRBD1. The TCR was taken from an adult woman who had mild COVID-19 (a few samples of this study predate the infection). The sample titles of this study are shuffled in the database, so cell type and time point are left out; the donor was told from shared clones. The sample comprised PBMCs or a T cell subset sorted from them (not recorded which). The nucleotides are TGTGCCAGCACCAAACTGACAGGGCGTCACGGCTACACCTTC. Translated, this gives CASTKLTGRHGYTF.